The clone carrying this TCR beta chain was recorded a few times. These data belong to a study of T cells after yellow fever vaccination. The V and J ends lost 2 bases and 6 bases respectively, with 11 bases between them. The CDR3 is 15 residues long. Germline CDR1 MNHEY, CDR2 SVGAGI. The authors made TCR cDNA by 5'RACE template switching, adding a universal primer site and UMIs. TCRdb processed the 5' RACE reads anew with MiXCR; each CDR3 protein has one entry. The table includes 300,000 to 400,000 distinct CDR3 sequences, 8.7% detected once. This rearrangement joins TRBV6-5 to TRBJ1-6; D may be TRBD1 (5 bases). The origin of this receptor is a man aged 18 to 29 who received the YFV17D yellow fever vaccine. Here the sequenced sample was PBMCs, taken on the day of the first yellow fever vaccination. The CDR3 coding sequence is TGTGCCAGCAGTTACCAGGGTATGGGTAATTCACCCCTCCACTTT. It translates to CASSYQGMGNSPLHF.